This T cell receptor beta chain was identified during a study of T cells in Graves' hyperthyroidism and ophthalmopathy. RNA transcripts gave rise to amplified TCR beta CDR3 regions. HTBI primers drove first-round RT-PCR of the TCR CDR3. MiXCR, applied by TCRdb to the multiplex PCR reads, yields one record per CDR3 protein. The data hold about 400,000 distinct CDR3 sequences, with more than 12% observed a single time. The CDR3 contains 16 residues. Germline loops: CDR1 SEHNR, CDR2 FQNEAQ (reference sequence). V was pared by 5 bases and J by 7 bases, with 7 bases of the junction left unmatched. Sequencing was performed on blood. The TCR sequence derives from a man aged 45-65 years with Graves' ophthalmopathy. The chain joins TRBV7-9 to TRBJ2-1; 14 nucleotides align to TRBD2. As DNA, the CDR3 is TGTGCCAGCAGCCACCCGGGACTAGCGGGAGTAAATGAGCAGTTCTTC. This encodes CASSHPGLAGVNEQFF.